These T cell receptor beta chains were read from a single sample in a study of cytomegalovirus exposure and HLA in healthy donors. The protocol was immunoSEQ multiplex PCR, while the TCRdb copy is restricted to in-frame clones and leaves out a portion. The profile shows fewer than 250,000 clones, over 75% of them singletons. The sequencing input was PBMCs. Every receptor here comes from a human donor in good health. The conserved cysteine and the conserved F or W are not part of the CDR3 here. Fields, in order: D gene, V gene, CDR3 protein. D genes are given only for firm matches.

>TRBD1|TRBV7-9
ASSPMGQGSSYEQY
>TRBD1|TRBV2
ASNFDRGSGENEKLF
>NA|TRBV7-2
ASSLHGNTIY
>NA|TRBV27
ASRERTDTQY
>NA|TRBV6-6
ASSLRQDGYT
>NA|TRBV7-8
ASSLAPKLYGYT
>TRBD1|TRBV7-2
ASSLADRGNYEQY
>NA|TRBV7-9
ASSLWGPSSEQY
>TRBD1|TRBV6-5
ASSKTGGANTEAF
>NA|TRBV6-6
ASSLEGTNPQH
>NA|TRBV6-6
ASSSPLSSYEQY
>TRBD1|TRBV6-5
ASSPTGGYEKLF
>NA|TRBV27
ASSFKWVGVRLYEQY
>TRBD1|TRBV6-6
ASRLQGASYEQY
>TRBD2|TRBV6-6
ATEGREGGYEQY
>TRBD2|TRBV6-5
ASSYSRTSPYNEQF
>TRBD1|TRBV18
ASSPGTGVQPGEKLF
>NA|TRBV6-5
ASRRAEAF
>NA|TRBV28
ASSFVGLYTEAF
>TRBD2|TRBV10-3
AITRTSGDTGELF
>NA|TRBV29-1
SVGGVGGDTGELF
>TRBD1|TRBV18
ASSPLQGADT
>TRBD2|TRBV4-3
ASSPGTSGRGPYNEQF
>TRBD2|TRBV7-7
ASSLGHGGTSANLSYNEQF
>TRBD1|TRBV19
ASSTQTGMETQY
>TRBD2|TRBV4-1
ASSDHRASGLHKNIQY
>TRBD2|TRBV7-2
ASSSLPGTSTTDTQY
>TRBD2|TRBV5-6
ASSSWTSGIGIQY
>NA|TRBV7-9
ASSLSGNTGELF
>TRBD1|TRBV5-1
ASSLGTGLVYNEQF
>NA|TRBV28
ASSPLGLGEKLF
>TRBD1|TRBV10-3
AIRPGQASGELF